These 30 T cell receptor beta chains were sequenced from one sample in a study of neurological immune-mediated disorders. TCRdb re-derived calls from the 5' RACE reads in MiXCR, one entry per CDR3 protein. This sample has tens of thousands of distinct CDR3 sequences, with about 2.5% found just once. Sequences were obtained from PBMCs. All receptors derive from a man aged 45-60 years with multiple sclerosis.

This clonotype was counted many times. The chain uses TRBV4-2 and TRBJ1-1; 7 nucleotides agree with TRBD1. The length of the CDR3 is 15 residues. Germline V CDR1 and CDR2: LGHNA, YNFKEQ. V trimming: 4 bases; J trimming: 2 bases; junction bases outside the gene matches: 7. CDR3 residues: CASSPSGTANTEAFF. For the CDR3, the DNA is TGTGCCAGCAGCCCGAGCGGGACAGCAAACACTGAAGCTTTCTTT.

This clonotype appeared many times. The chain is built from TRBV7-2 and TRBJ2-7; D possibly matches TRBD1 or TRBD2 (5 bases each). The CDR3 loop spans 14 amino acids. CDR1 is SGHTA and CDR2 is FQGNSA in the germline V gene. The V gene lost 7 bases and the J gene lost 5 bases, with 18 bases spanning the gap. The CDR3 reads CASKGTRVTDEQYF. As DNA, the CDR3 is TGTGCCAGCAAGGGGACGCGGGTCACTGACGAGCAGTACTTC.

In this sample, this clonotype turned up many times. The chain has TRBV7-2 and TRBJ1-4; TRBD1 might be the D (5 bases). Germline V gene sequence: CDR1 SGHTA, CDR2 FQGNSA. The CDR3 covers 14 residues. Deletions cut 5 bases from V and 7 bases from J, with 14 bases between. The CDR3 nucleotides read TGTGCCAGCAGCCAGGACCGAAGGGGTGAAAAACTGTTTTTT. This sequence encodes CASSQDRRGEKLFF.

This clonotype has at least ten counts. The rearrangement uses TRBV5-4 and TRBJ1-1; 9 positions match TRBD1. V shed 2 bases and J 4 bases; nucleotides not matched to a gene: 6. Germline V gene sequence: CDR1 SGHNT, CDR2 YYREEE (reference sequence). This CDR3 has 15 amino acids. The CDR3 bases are TGTGCCAGCAGCTTCAACAGGGGGCTTGGCACTGAAGCTTTCTTT. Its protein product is CASSFNRGLGTEAFF. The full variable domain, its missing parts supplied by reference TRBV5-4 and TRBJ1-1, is ETGVTQSPTHLIKTRGQQVTLRCSSQSGHNTVSWYQQALGQGPQFIFQYYREEENGRGNFPPRFSGLQFPNYSSELNVNALELDDSALYLCASSFNRGLGTEAFFGQGTRLTVV.

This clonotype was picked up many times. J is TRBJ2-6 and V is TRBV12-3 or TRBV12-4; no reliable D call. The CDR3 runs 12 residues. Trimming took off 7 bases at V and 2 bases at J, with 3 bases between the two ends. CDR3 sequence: CASITGANVLTF. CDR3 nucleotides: TGTGCCAGCATTACTGGGGCCAACGTCCTGACTTTC.

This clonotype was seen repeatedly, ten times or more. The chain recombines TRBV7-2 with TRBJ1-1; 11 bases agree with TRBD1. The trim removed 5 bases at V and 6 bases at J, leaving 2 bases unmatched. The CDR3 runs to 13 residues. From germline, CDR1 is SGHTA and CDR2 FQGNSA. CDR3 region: CASSPGQGAEAFF. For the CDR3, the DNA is TGTGCCAGCAGCCCGGGACAGGGGGCTGAAGCTTTCTTT.

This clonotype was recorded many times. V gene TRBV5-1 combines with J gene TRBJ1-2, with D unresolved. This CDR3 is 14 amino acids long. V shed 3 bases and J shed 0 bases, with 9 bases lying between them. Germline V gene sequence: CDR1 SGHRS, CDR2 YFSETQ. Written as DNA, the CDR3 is TGCGCCAGCAGCTACGATGATCCTAACTATGGCTACACCTTC. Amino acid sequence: CASSYDDPNYGYTF.

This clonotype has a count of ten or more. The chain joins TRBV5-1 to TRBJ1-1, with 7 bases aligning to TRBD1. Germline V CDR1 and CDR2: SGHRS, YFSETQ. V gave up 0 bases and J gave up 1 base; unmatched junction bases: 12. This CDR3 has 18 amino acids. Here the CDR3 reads CASSLGGRGGWGNTEAFF. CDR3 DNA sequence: TGCGCCAGCAGCTTGGGCGGCAGAGGGGGCTGGGGGAACACTGAAGCTTTCTTT.

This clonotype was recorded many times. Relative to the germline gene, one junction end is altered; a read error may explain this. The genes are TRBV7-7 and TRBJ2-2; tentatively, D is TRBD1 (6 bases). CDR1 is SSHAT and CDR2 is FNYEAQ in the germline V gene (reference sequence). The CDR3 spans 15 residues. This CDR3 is CASSPGQRNTGELFF. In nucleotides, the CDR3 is TGTGCTAGCAGCCCCGGACAGAGAAACACCGGGGAGCTGTTTTTT.

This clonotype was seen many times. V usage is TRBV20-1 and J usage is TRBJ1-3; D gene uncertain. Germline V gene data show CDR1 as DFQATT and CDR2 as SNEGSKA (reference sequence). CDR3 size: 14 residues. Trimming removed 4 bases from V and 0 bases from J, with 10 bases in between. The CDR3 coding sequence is TGCAGTGCTAAGACACCGATCTCTGGAAACACCATATATTTT. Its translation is CSAKTPISGNTIYF.

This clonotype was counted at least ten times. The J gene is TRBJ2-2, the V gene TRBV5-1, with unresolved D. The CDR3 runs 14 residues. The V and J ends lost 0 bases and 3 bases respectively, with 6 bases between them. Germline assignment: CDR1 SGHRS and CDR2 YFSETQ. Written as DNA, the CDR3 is TGCGCCAGCAGCTTGGTTGTGCACACCGGGGAGCTGTTTTTT. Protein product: CASSLVVHTGELFF.

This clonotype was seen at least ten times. For the CDR3, the DNA is TGTGCCAGCAGCGTAGGGCCCACAGATACGCAGTATTTT. Translation: CASSVGPTDTQYF. This chain joins TRBV9 and TRBJ2-3, with D unresolved. Trimming took 0 bases from V and 2 from J, leaving 4 bases between them. Looked up from germline, CDR1 is SGDLS and CDR2 is YYNGEE. The CDR3 sequence is 13 residues long.

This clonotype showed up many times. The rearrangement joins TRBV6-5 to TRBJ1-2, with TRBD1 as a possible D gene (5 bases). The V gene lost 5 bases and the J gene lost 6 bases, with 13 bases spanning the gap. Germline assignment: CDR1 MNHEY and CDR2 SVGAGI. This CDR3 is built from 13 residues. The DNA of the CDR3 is TGTGCCAGCAGTCGGACAACAGCTCATGGCTACACCTTC. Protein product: CASSRTTAHGYTF.

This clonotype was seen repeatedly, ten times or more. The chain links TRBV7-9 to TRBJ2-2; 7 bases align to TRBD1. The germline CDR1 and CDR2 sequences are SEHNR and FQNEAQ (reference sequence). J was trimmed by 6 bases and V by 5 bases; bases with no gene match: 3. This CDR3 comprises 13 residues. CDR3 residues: CASSVTGAGELFF. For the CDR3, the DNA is TGTGCCAGCAGCGTAACAGGGGCCGGGGAGCTGTTTTTT.

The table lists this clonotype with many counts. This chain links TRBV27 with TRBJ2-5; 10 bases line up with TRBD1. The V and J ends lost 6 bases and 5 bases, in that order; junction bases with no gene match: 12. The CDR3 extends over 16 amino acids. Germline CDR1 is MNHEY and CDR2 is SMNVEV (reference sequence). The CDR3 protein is CASSRRPGQGIETQYF. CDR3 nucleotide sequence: TGTGCCAGCAGCCGCCGTCCGGGACAGGGGATCGAGACCCAGTACTTC.

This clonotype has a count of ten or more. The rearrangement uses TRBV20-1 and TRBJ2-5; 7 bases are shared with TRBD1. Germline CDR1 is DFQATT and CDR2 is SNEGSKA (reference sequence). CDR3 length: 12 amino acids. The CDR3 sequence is CSTLGGGETQYF. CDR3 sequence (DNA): TGCAGCACACTAGGGGGCGGCGAGACCCAGTACTTC.

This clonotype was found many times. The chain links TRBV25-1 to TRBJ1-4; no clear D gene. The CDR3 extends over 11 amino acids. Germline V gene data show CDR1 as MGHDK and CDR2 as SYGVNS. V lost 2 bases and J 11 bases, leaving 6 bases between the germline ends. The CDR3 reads CASSETAKLFF. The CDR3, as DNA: TGTGCCAGCAGTGAAACGGCCAAACTGTTTTTT.

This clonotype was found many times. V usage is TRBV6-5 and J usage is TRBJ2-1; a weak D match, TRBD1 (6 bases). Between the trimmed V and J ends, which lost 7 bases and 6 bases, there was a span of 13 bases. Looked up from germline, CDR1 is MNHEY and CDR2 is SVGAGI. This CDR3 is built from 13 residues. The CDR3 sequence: CASTKTGTNEQFF. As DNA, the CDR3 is TGTGCCAGCACCAAGACAGGAACCAATGAGCAGTTCTTC.

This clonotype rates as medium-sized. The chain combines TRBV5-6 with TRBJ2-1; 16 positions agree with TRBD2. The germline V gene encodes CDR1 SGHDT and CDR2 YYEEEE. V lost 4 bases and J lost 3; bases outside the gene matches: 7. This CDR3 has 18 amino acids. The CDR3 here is CASSAGTSGGAYYNEQFF. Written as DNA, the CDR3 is TGTGCCAGCAGCGCGGGGACTAGCGGGGGGGCCTACTACAATGAGCAGTTCTTC.

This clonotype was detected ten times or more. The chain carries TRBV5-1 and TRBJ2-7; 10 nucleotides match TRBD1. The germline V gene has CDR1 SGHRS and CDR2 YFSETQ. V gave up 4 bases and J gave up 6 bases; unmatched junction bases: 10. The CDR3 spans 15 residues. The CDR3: CASSGGTGVLSEQYF. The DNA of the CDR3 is TGCGCCAGCAGCGGCGGGACAGGGGTTCTCTCCGAGCAGTACTTC.

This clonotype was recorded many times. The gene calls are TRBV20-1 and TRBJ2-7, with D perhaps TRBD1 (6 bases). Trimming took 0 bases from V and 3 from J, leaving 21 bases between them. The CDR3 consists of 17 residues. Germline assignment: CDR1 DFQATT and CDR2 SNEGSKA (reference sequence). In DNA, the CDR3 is TGCAGTGCTAGAGATCTGATCGGGACAAAGGAAAGCTACGAGCAGTACTTC. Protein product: CSARDLIGTKESYEQYF.

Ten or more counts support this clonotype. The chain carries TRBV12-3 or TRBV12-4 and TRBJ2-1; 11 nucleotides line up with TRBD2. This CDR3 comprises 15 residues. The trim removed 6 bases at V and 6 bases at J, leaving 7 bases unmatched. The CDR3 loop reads CASRESSGGTNEQFF. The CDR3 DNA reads TGTGCCAGCAGGGAATCTAGCGGGGGGACCAATGAGCAGTTCTTC.

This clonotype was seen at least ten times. The CDR3 sequence is CASRFGQLEQYF. CDR3 coding DNA: TGTGCCAGCAGATTCGGACAGCTCGAGCAGTACTTC. The rearrangement joins TRBV5-5 to TRBJ2-7; TRBD1 might be the D (6 bases). The germline V gene has CDR1 SGHKS and CDR2 YYEKEE (reference sequence). Trimming took off 5 bases at V and 6 bases at J, with 12 bases between the two ends. The CDR3 totals 12 residues.

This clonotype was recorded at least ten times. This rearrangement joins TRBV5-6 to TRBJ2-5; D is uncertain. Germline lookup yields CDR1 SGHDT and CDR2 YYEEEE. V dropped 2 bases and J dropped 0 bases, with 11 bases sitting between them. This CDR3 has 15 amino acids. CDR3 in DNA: TGTGCCAGCAGCTTCGGACGGACGTACCAAGAGACCCAGTACTTC. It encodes CASSFGRTYQETQYF.

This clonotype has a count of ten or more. The CDR3 loop reads CSAGAGTYYGYTF. The DNA of the CDR3 is TGCAGTGCAGGAGCCGGGACATACTATGGCTACACCTTC. The V call is TRBV20-1, the J call TRBJ1-2; TRBD1 might be the D (6 bases). CDR1 is DFQATT, CDR2 SNEGSKA, per germline (reference sequence). The CDR3 has 13 amino acids. V was pared by 6 bases and J by 3 bases, with 14 bases between.

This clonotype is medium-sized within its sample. The CDR3 nucleotides are TGTGCCAGCAGCCGGACAGTTTATGGCTACACCTTC. Amino acid sequence: CASSRTVYGYTF. The V call is TRBV3-1, the J call TRBJ1-2; maybe TRBD1 (6 bases). The CDR3 extends over 12 amino acids. Germline assignment: CDR1 LGHDT and CDR2 YNNKEL (reference sequence). V shed 4 bases and J shed 5 bases, with 8 bases lying between them.

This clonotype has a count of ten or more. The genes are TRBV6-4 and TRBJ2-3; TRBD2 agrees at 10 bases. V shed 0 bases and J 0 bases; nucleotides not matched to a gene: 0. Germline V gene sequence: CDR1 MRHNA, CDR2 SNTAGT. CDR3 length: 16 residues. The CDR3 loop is CASSDSAGGSTDTQYF. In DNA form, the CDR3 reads TGTGCCAGCAGTGACTCAGCGGGGGGGAGCACAGATACGCAGTATTTT.

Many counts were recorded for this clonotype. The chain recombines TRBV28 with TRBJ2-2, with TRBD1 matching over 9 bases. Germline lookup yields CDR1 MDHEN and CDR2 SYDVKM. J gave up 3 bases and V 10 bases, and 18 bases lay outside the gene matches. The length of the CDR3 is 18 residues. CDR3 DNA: TGTGCCACCTTGACCGGGACAGGGAATGTAGGGGACACCGGGGAGCTGTTTTTT. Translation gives CATLTGTGNVGDTGELFF. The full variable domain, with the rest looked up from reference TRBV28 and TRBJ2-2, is DVKVTQSSRYLVKRTGEKVFLECVQDMDHENMFWYRQDPGLGLRLIYFSYDVKMKEKGDIPEGYSVSREKKERFSLILESASTNQTSMYLCATLTGTGNVGDTGELFFGEGSRLTVL.

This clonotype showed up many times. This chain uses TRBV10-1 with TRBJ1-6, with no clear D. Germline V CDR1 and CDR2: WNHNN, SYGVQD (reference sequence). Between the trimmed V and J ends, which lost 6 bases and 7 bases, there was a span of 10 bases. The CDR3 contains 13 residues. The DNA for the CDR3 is TGCGCCAGCAGAGCTCGGGAAAATTCACCCCTCCACTTT. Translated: CASRARENSPLHF.

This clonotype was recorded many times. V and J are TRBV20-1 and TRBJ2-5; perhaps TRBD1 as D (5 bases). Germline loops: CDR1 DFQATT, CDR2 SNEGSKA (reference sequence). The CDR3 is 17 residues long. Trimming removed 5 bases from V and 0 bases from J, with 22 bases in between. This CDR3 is CSARNRSTIPYQETQYF. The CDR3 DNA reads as TGCAGTGCTCGAAACAGGAGTACCATACCGTACCAAGAGACCCAGTACTTC.